Here is one TCR beta chain with its context. Its target antigen remains unknown. Per-base qualities were not stored, and no clone one base away is much larger. These data belong to a study of blood T cell repertoires in COVID-19 (dated by TCRdb to about 2020). General notes on the study: Collaborator samples came from the United States, Italy and Spain and covered acute and convalescent phases of COVID-19. The material from the prospective study consisted of cDNA or gDNA derived from T cells, B-cell-depleted T cells, or PBMCs. Subjects who had been exposed to COVID-19, were actively infected with it, or had recovered from it provided the deeply sampled blood TCRbeta repertoires that made up the dataset. The repertoires were released in a freely available public database intended as a resource for research on the immune response to SARS-CoV-2. Samples came from the ongoing ImmuneRACE study (first 160 participants) plus 1,254 subjects from 6 global collaborators. A de-identified subject ID, COVID-19 status, age in years and sex were almost always included in the sample metadata. Where HLA class I and class II types were available, the types were taken from metadata supplied by the sample provider, not from assay-based typing.

From a lookup of the germline V gene, CDR1 and CDR2 are MNHNS and SASEGT. Taken from cysteine to phenylalanine, the CDR3 has 14 residues. The sequence is cut down to CDR3 DNA, 42 bases in frame from base 1. V is cut back by 5 bases and J by 7 bases, with 9 bases in the junction unmatched. TCRbeta CDR3 regions were amplified from genomic DNA using the immunoSEQ Assay, a bias-controlled multiplex PCR. The authors processed their data as follows. The number of nucleated cells in each sample was estimated by amplification of reference gene primers within the assay. Sequence reads were collapsed and filtered to measure the absolute abundance of every unique TCRbeta CDR3 rearrangement. For each sample, productive Simpson clonality was calculated as the square root of Simpson's diversity index across productive rearrangements. TCRdb carries this immuneACCESS record with in-frame sequences only. Its versions omit some clonotypes, under half of them owing to an unresolved V gene in the studies checked, with the rest unexplained. D and trimming come from the DNA, and the V and J calls and clone size come from that table. The sample table lists 80,000 to 95,000 clones, over 75% of them with a count of one. About 18% of the sample goes to the ten largest clones.

Each collaborating institution followed its own protocols to collect whole blood in K2EDTA tubes. Collaborator samples were shipped for TCRbeta analysis as frozen whole blood, isolated PBMCs, or DNA extracted from either sample type. Broad study findings and their caveats: The quantity of clinical and demographic metadata differed by source and by participant and was supplied without curation.

The TCR was taken from a human donor in a cohort sampled during active COVID-19. The sample taken for sequencing was peripheral blood. The chain employs TRBV6-1 and TRBJ1-2; 8 nucleotides in the junction match TRBD1. At the DNA level, the sequence is TGTGCCAGCAGTTCTCGACAGGGGAACGGTGGCTACACCTTC. The encoded protein is CASSSRQGNGGYTF.